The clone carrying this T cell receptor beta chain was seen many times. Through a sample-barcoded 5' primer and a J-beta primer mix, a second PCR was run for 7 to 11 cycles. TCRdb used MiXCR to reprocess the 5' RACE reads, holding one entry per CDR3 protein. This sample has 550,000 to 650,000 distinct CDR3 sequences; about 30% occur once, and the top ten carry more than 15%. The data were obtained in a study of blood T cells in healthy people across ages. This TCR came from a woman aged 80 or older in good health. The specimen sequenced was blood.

CDR3 in DNA: TGTGCCAGCAACCCTAGCGGGGCTTCCTACAATGAGCAGTTCTTC. Its translation: CASNPSGASYNEQFF. The V and J genes are TRBV9 and TRBJ2-1, with 9 bases that match TRBD2. Per the germline V gene, CDR1 is SGDLS and CDR2 is YYNGEE. The CDR3 has 15 residues. V dropped 6 bases and J dropped 1; count of bases not matched to a gene: 5. Based on the CDR3 plus reference TRBV9 and TRBJ2-1, the full variable domain is DSGVTQTPKHLITATGQRVTLRCSPRSGDLSVYWYQQSLDQGLQFLIQYYNGEERAKGNILERFSAQQFPDLHSELNLSSLELGDSALYFCASNPSGASYNEQFFGPGTRLTVL.